This note documents a single TCR beta chain sequence. Antigen specificity is unknown. Each CDR3 protein gets one entry after TCRdb re-called the RT-PCR reads with MiXCR. The table records some 550,000 distinct CDR3 sequences, roughly 23% of them present only once. This CDR3 comprises 15 residues. The V gene end was trimmed by 4 bases and the J gene end by 10 bases; junction bases not matched to a gene: 6. The V gene's germline CDR1 is SGHRS and CDR2 YFSETQ. The record originates from a study of response to subunit inactivated influenza vaccine. Study-level findings and limits: There was a suggestion from the authors that each seasonal influenza vaccination recruits few new T cells.

The same sample was also used in a study of T cells expressing NK-cell markers. That source reports: In generating TCR beta cDNA, 5'RACE template switching with UMIs was used. It was sorted CD3+CD56-NKG2C+, CD3+CD56+NKG2C- and CD3+CD56+NKG2C+ T cells that provided the TCR beta repertoires. Dominance of the CD3+CD56-NKG2C+ fraction by these clonotypes also held in several donors.

V is TRBV5-1 and J is TRBJ2-1, with 15 positions matching TRBD2. Sequencing used CD4+ T cells sorted from PBMCs, obtained approximately 12 days after vaccination. The TCR comes from a man in his fifties or sixties who received an inactivated influenza vaccine. This chain's CDR3 is CASSDGLAGGSEQFF. The CDR3 nucleotides read TGCGCCAGCAGCGACGGACTAGCGGGGGGGTCCGAGCAGTTCTTC.